The sequence of this T cell receptor (beta chain) was determined in a study of CD8 T cells in Susac syndrome. All included Susac syndrome patients satisfied recently defined diagnostic criteria for definite or probable disease. V shed 3 bases, J shed 0 bases, and the junction held 5 bases outside the gene matches. Germline CDR1 GTSNPN, CDR2 SVGIG (reference sequence). The CDR3 length is 15 residues. An amount of RNA that ranged from 0.5 to 1 ug was reverse transcribed with random hexamers. The authors amplified TCR beta CDR3 across 54 Vbeta and 13 Jbeta using immunoSEQ multiplex PCR. From the immunoSEQ multiplex PCR reads, TCRdb called clonotypes with MiXCR, one entry per CDR3 protein. Of around 170,000 distinct CDR3 sequences in the sample, 90% to 96% are singletons; the top ten hold approximately 0.1%.

The chain carries TRBV30 and TRBJ2-3, with 8 bases fitting TRBD1. Sequencing was carried out using CD4+ T cells from PBMCs. The sequence came from a human donor with Susac syndrome. The CDR3: CAWSPTGGSTDTQYF. DNA of the CDR3: TGTGCCTGGAGCCCAACAGGGGGGAGCACAGATACGCAGTATTTT.